The present entry profiles one TCR beta chain with its context. The antigen remains unidentified. The sample is drawn from a study of cytomegalovirus exposure and HLA in healthy donors. Study-level findings and limits: In vitro data verified a few CMV-associated chains as specific for CMV antigens. What a later analysis reportedly showed was that an Asian-associated ancestry cluster had fewer N-insertions than the 666-donor mean. In a later analysis, V- and J-gene trimming of beta chains associated with a DCLRE1C missense variant, replicated independently. Across HLA loci, a later analysis found differing TCR association rates, with DRB1 most and HLA-C fewest.

Trimming took off 8 bases at V and 2 bases at J, with 8 bases between the two ends. The germline V gene has CDR1 MDHEN and CDR2 SYDVKM. This CDR3 comprises 12 residues. Both 60 Vbeta primers and 13 Jbeta primers went into the PCR. TCRdb's table, derived via immunoSEQ multiplex PCR, lists solely in-frame clones and lacks some. The sample consists of 150,000 to 200,000 clones, over 60% of them appearing once. This chain connects TRBV28 to TRBJ2-3; a weak D match, TRBD2 (5 bases). This clonotype was sampled from a woman in her 50s in good health and CMV-seronegative. The source material was PBMCs. CDR3: CASGSPTDTQYF. The CDR3 region has the DNA TGTGCCAGCGGGAGCCCCACAGATACGCAGTATTTT.